This T cell receptor beta chain was identified in a study of T cell changes during pregnancy in multiple sclerosis. Profiled with immunoSEQ multiplex PCR; TCRdb holds only in-frame clones, not every one. The repertoire holds tens of thousands of clones, with roughly 93% as singletons. CDR3 size: 13 residues. Germline V gene lookup returns CDR1 SGHDT and CDR2 YYEEEE. V was cut by 2 bases and J by 5 bases, with 7 bases left in between. This sequence joins TRBV5-6 and TRBJ2-2, with TRBD1 as a possible D gene (5 bases). The TCR sequence derives from a female donor with multiple sclerosis, enrolled in a pregnancy study. The source material was peripheral blood, sampled in the second trimester of pregnancy. CDR3 nucleotides: TGTGCCAGCAGCTTTAAGGGGACCGGGGAGCTGTTTTTT. This encodes CASSFKGTGELFF.